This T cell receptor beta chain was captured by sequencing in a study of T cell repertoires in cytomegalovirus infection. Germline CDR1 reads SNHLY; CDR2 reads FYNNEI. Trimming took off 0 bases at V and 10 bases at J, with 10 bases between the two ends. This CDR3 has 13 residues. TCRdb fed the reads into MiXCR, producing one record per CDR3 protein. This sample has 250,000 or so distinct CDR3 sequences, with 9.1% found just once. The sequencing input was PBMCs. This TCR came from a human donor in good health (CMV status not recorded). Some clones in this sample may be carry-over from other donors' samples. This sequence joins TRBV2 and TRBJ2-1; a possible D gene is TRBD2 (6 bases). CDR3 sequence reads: CASSEAQGGEQFF. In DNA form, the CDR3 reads TGTGCCAGCAGTGAAGCGCAAGGAGGGGAGCAGTTCTTC.